This TCR beta chain was documented in a study of early T cells in non-severe SARS-CoV-2 infection. Overall study context: Sequencing targeted bulk RNA from unsorted whole blood, leaving chains unpaired.

Unique molecular identifiers tagged individual cDNA molecules. TCRdb reprocessed the 5' RACE reads with MiXCR, giving one entry per CDR3 protein. The sample has roughly 72,000 distinct CDR3 sequences, more than 10% seen once; the top ten hold 0.95% to 1.3%. V dropped 8 bases and J dropped 2 bases, with 9 bases sitting between them. The CDR3 totals 12 residues. CDR1 is DFQATT, CDR2 SNEGSKA, per germline (reference sequence). This clonotype was recorded a few times. J is TRBJ2-2 and V is TRBV20-1, with D hard to call. The sequencing sample was made of whole blood. The sequence derives from an adult who was a healthcare worker with PCR-confirmed SARS-CoV-2 infection or an uninfected control (not recorded which). The CDR3 DNA follows: TGCAGTCCTCTAACTAACACCGGGGAGCTGTTTTTT. Its translation: CSPLTNTGELFF.